Listed below are T cell receptor beta chains from one sample, sequenced in a study of T cell responses to AZD1222 COVID-19 vaccine. This table comes from immunoSEQ multiplex PCR, and its TCRdb copy is limited to in-frame clones, with some not included. The data hold approximately 130,000 clones, with more than 85% observed a single time. Sample: peripheral blood, taken on day 0 of AZD1222 vaccination. The receptor source for this set is an adult in good health. CDR3s include the opening cysteine and the closing phenylalanine or tryptophan. The order of the fields is J gene, clone size, V gene, D gene, CDR3 protein, CDR3 DNA. The D gene is left open where the match is weak. Rows may omit the clone size; those that give it use once, few, many or a size class.

TRBJ1-2 | - | TRBV28 | - | CASRSTGSYGYTF | TGTGCCAGCAGATCAACAGGTTCCTATGGCTACACCTTC
TRBJ1-2 | - | TRBV25-1 | TRBD1 | CASSDSERGRTF | TGTGCCAGCAGTGACAGCGAGAGGGGGCGAACCTTC
TRBJ1-5 | - | TRBV9 | - | CASSQQGSQPQHF | TGTGCCAGCAGCCAACAGGGCTCTCAGCCCCAGCATTTT
TRBJ1-5 | - | TRBV6-2/TRBV6-3 | - | CASSYSSGEGGNQPQHF | TGTGCCAGCAGTTACTCGAGTGGGGAGGGGGGCAATCAGCCCCAGCATTTT
TRBJ1-1 | - | TRBV19 | - | CASRPRGLEAFF | TGTGCCAGTCGTCCACGGGGTCTAGAAGCTTTCTTT
TRBJ1-2 | - | TRBV6-2/TRBV6-3 | - | CASSYSEANYGYTF | TGTGCCAGCAGTTACTCGGAAGCTAACTATGGCTACACCTTC
TRBJ1-2 | - | TRBV7-2 | - | CASSLGQQGILGGYTF | TGTGCCAGCAGCTTAGGCCAACAGGGAATACTTGGTGGCTACACCTTC
TRBJ2-1 | - | TRBV5-1 | TRBD2 | CASSPVLVAGDPNEQFF | TGCGCCAGCAGCCCCGTGCTTGTGGCGGGAGACCCCAATGAGCAGTTCTTC
TRBJ2-1 | - | TRBV3-1/TRBV3-2 | TRBD2 | CASSQDLRAGIINEQFF | TGTGCCAGCAGCCAAGATCTTAGAGCGGGAATCATCAATGAGCAGTTCTTC
TRBJ1-2 | few | TRBV5-1 | - | CASSPAWGGDYGYTF | TGCGCCAGCAGCCCCGCTTGGGGGGGGGACTATGGCTACACCTTC